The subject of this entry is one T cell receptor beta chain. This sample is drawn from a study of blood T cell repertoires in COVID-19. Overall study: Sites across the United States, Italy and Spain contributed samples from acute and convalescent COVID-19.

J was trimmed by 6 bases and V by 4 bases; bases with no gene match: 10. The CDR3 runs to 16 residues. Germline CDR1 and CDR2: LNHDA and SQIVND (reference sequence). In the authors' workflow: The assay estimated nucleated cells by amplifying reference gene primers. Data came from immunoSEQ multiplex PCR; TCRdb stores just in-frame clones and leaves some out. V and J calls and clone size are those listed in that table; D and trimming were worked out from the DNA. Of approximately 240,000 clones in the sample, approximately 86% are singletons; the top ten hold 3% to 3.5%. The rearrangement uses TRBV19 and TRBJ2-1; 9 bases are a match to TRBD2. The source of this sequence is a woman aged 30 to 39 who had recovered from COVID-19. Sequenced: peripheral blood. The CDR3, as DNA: TGTGCCAGTAGTAATCCCGGGACTAGCTCAGTCAATGAGCAGTTCTTC. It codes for CASSNPGTSSVNEQFF.